The 32 T cell receptor beta chains below come from one sample, sequenced in a study of intratumoral heterogeneity in liver cancer. Repertoires were generated with immunoSEQ multiplex PCR, while TCRdb's copy carries only in-frame clones and drops some. The repertoire has about 20,000 clones, just under 75% of them found once; the top ten carry about 18%. The sequenced sample was tumor-adjacent normal tissue, obtained before any cancer treatment. The receptors here all came from a woman in her 70s with hepatocellular carcinoma.

J is TRBJ2-1 and V is TRBV6-5; TRBD1 aligns across 9 bases. The V gene end was trimmed by 5 bases and the J gene end by 4 bases; junction bases not matched to a gene: 6. This CDR3 contains 15 residues. Germline loops: CDR1 MNHEY, CDR2 SVGAGI. The CDR3 sequence is CASSPTGGLYNEQFF. CDR3 DNA sequence: TGTGCCAGCAGTCCCACAGGGGGCCTTTACAATGAGCAGTTCTTC.

The chain uses TRBV28 and TRBJ1-2; D is uncertain. Germline V gene data show CDR1 as MDHEN and CDR2 as SYDVKM. The CDR3 length is 11 residues. Trimming removed 6 bases at V and 4 bases at J, with 6 bases between. As DNA, the CDR3 is TGTGCCAGCAGCTCCACCTATGGCTACACCTTC. It encodes CASSSTYGYTF.

A few counts support this clone. This chain connects TRBV3-1 (or the pseudogene TRBV3-2) to TRBJ2-3; D may be TRBD2 (5 bases). CDR1 is LGHDT and CDR2 is YNNKEL in the germline V gene (reference sequence). V shed 0 bases and J shed 0 bases, with 13 bases lying between them. The CDR3 covers 17 residues. Here the CDR3 DNA reads TGTGCCAGCAGCCAAGATGTCAGCGGCCCTAGCACAGATACGCAGTATTTT. Protein: CASSQDVSGPSTDTQYF.

This clone has only a few counts. This sequence joins TRBV7-3 and TRBJ2-1; TRBD1 matches at 8 bases. V gave up 5 bases and J gave up 8 bases; unmatched junction bases: 5. The germline V gene encodes CDR1 SGHTA and CDR2 FQGTGA. The CDR3 has 13 residues. The DNA of the CDR3 is TGTGCCAGCAGCCACGACAGGGGACATGAGCAGTTCTTC. This gives the protein CASSHDRGHEQFF. Together with reference TRBV7-3 and TRBJ2-1, the CDR3 gives the full variable domain: GAGVSQTPSNKVTEKGKYVELRCDPISGHTALYWYRQSLGQGPEFLIYFQGTGAADDSGLPNDRFFAVRPEGSVSTLKIQRTERGDSAVYLCASSHDRGHEQFFGPGTRLTVL.

The chain joins TRBV7-3 to TRBJ2-1; the D gene could be TRBD1 or TRBD2 (5 bases each). The CDR3 covers 15 residues. Germline V gene sequence: CDR1 SGHTA, CDR2 FQGTGA. Trimming took off 5 bases at V and 6 bases at J, with 17 bases between the two ends. The CDR3 protein is CASSNRDRDPNEQFF. In nucleotides, the CDR3 is TGTGCCAGCAGCAACCGGGACCGAGATCCCAATGAGCAGTTCTTC.

This clone was seen only a few times. The rearrangement links TRBV29-1 to TRBJ2-2, with TRBD1 matching 7 bases. Germline-derived CDR1 and CDR2 are SQVTM and ANQGSEA. V lost 6 bases and J lost 2; bases outside the gene matches: 6. The CDR3 loop spans 14 amino acids. Here the CDR3 reads CSVVRGSNTGELFF. The CDR3 DNA reads TGCAGCGTCGTCAGGGGGTCTAACACCGGGGAGCTGTTTTTT.

V usage is TRBV19 and J usage is TRBJ2-1, with TRBD2 identical over 8 bases. In germline, CDR1 is LNHDA, CDR2 SQIVND (reference sequence). The ends lost 5 bases at V and 9 bases at J; junction bases unmatched: 15. This CDR3 has 16 amino acids. The CDR3 is CASSVLSGSGFTEQFF. CDR3 in DNA: TGTGCCAGTAGTGTTCTCAGCGGGAGTGGTTTTACTGAGCAGTTCTTC.

The V and J genes are TRBV2 and TRBJ2-7; unclear D gene. Trimming took 7 bases from V and 0 from J, leaving 10 bases between them. The CDR3 totals 13 residues. Germline V lookup: CDR1 SNHLY, CDR2 FYNNEI. CDR3 coding DNA: TGTGCCAGCACGATCACTATCTCCTACGAGCAGTACTTC. Translation gives CASTITISYEQYF.

The chain has TRBV5-5 and TRBJ2-6; 9 nucleotides agree with TRBD1. The CDR3 has 19 residues. Unmatched junction bases numbered 7, after V lost 0 bases and J lost 0 bases. CDR1 is SGHKS, CDR2 YYEKEE, per germline (reference sequence). In nucleotides, the CDR3 is TGTGCCAGCAGCTTGGTCCTGGGACAGGGAATCTCTGGGGCCAACGTCCTGACTTTC. Its protein is CASSLVLGQGISGANVLTF.

The rearrangement links TRBV6-5 to TRBJ2-1, with TRBD1 identical over 9 bases. From germline, CDR1 is MNHEY and CDR2 SVGAGI. The CDR3 is made up of 13 amino acids. Trimming took 6 bases from V and 7 from J; bases not matched to a gene: 4. In DNA form, the CDR3 reads TGTGCCAGCAGGACAGGGGGGCGGAATGAGCAGTTCTTC. Its translation is CASRTGGRNEQFF.

The chain combines TRBV28 with TRBJ2-4; no firm D call. V was cut by 5 bases and J by 6 bases, with 11 bases left in between. Germline V gene lookup returns CDR1 MDHEN and CDR2 SYDVKM. CDR3 length: 13 residues. CDR3 region: CASSPQRRNIQYF. CDR3 in DNA: TGTGCCAGCAGTCCACAGAGGAGAAACATTCAGTACTTC.

This chain links TRBV11-1 with TRBJ2-7; D unclear. CDR1 is SGHAT and CDR2 is FQDESV in the germline V gene (reference sequence). The CDR3 is 13 amino acids. V was pared by 7 bases and J by 4 bases, with 14 bases between. In DNA form, the CDR3 reads TGTGCCAGCAACAACGGGTCTATGTACGAGCAGTACTTC. This gives the protein CASNNGSMYEQYF.

V and J are TRBV6-6 and TRBJ2-5; D unclear. Trimming removed 3 bases at V and 5 bases at J, with 10 bases between. Germline V gene sequence: CDR1 MNHNY, CDR2 SVGAGI (reference sequence). The CDR3 length is 13 residues. As DNA, the CDR3 is TGTGCCAGCAGTTATTACGGACCGGAGACCCAGTACTTC. Amino acid sequence: CASSYYGPETQYF.

Details on this clone: The junction differs from germline at one of its ends, possibly a read error. V usage is TRBV19 and J usage is TRBJ2-5; D is perhaps TRBD1 (5 bases). The CDR3 totals 15 residues. Germline lookup yields CDR1 LNHDA and CDR2 SQIVND (reference sequence). The CDR3 is CASSKQEPSPENQYF. The CDR3 DNA sequence: TGTGCCAGTAGTAAACAGGAGCCCAGCCCAGAGAACCAGTACTTC.

The V call is TRBV9, the J call TRBJ2-2, with 8 nucleotides matching TRBD2. Trimming took 0 bases from V and 4 from J; bases not matched to a gene: 5. This CDR3 is 16 amino acids long. CDR1 is SGDLS and CDR2 is YYNGEE in the germline V gene. Written as DNA, the CDR3 is TGTGCCAGCAGCGTAGGTGCTAGCGGGTCCACCGGGGAGCTGTTTTTT. Amino acids: CASSVGASGSTGELFF.

This clone is termed medium-sized. The chain carries TRBV24-1 and TRBJ2-1, with 11 bases matching TRBD2. The ends lost 5 bases at V and 10 bases at J; junction bases unmatched: 9. The CDR3 length is 15 residues. In germline, CDR1 is KGHDR, CDR2 SFDVKD. CDR3 amino acids: CATSVSLAGVGEQFF. As DNA, the CDR3 is TGTGCCACCAGTGTTTCACTAGCGGGAGTTGGCGAGCAGTTCTTC.

This clone has a single count. The rearrangement uses TRBV30 and TRBJ2-3; TRBD2 aligns across 13 bases. Trimming at V came to 2 bases and at J to 6 bases, leaving 14 bases not matched to a gene. From germline, CDR1 is GTSNPN and CDR2 SVGIG (reference sequence). CDR3 length: 18 amino acids. This CDR3 is CAWSTTGLAGASRDTQYF. The CDR3 coding sequence is TGTGCCTGGAGTACTACAGGACTAGCGGGGGCATCTCGGGATACGCAGTATTTT. The full variable domain, its missing parts supplied by reference TRBV30 and TRBJ2-3, is SQTIHQWPATLVQPVGSPLSLECTVEGTSNPNLYWYRQAAGRGLQLLFYSVGIGQISSEVPQNLSASRPQDRQFILSSKKLLLSDSGFYLCAWSTTGLAGASRDTQYFGPGTRLTVL.

The rearrangement links TRBV7-2 to TRBJ2-7; 9 bases fit TRBD2. J gave up 2 bases and V 4 bases, and 9 bases lay outside the gene matches. Germline lookup yields CDR1 SGHTA and CDR2 FQGNSA. The CDR3 has 16 amino acids. CDR3 sequence reads: CASSWREGPLTYEQYF. CDR3 nucleotide sequence: TGTGCCAGCAGCTGGCGGGAGGGCCCACTTACCTACGAGCAGTACTTC.

This chain connects TRBV28 to TRBJ2-1; 8 bases line up with TRBD2. The CDR3 sequence is 15 residues long. Germline trimming cut 6 bases from V and 7 bases from J; bases unmatched to any gene: 11. CDR1 is MDHEN, CDR2 SYDVKM, per germline. CDR3 residues: CASSPSGRVGNEQFF. The DNA for the CDR3 is TGTGCCAGCAGCCCCAGCGGGAGAGTAGGAAATGAGCAGTTCTTC.

This clone turned up a few times. The sample carries other DNA sequences with the same CDR3. J is TRBJ2-2 and V is TRBV6-1, with 7 bases identical to TRBD2. The CDR3 has 16 amino acids. The germline gives CDR1 MNHNS, CDR2 SASEGT. Trimming cost V 2 bases and J 2 bases; bases outside gene matches: 5. The CDR3 sequence: CASSERGGGNTGELFF. In DNA, the CDR3 is TGTGCCAGCAGTGAACGTGGCGGGGGAAACACCGGGGAGCTGTTTTTT.

The chain employs TRBV7-9 and TRBJ2-7; 7 bases match TRBD1. After removal of 5 bases from V and 3 bases from J, the junction contained 7 bases not matched to a gene. The CDR3 loop spans 14 amino acids. Per the germline V gene, CDR1 is SEHNR and CDR2 is FQNEAQ (reference sequence). CDR3 amino acids: CASSPRDRDYEQYF. CDR3 in DNA: TGTGCCAGCAGCCCGCGTGACAGGGACTACGAGCAGTACTTC. The full variable domain, in which reference TRBV7-9 and TRBJ2-7 provide the parts outside the CDR3, is DTGVSQNPRHKITKRGQNVTFRCDPISEHNRLYWYRQTLGQGPEFLTYFQNEAQLEKSRLLSDRFSAERPKGSFSTLEIQRTEQGDSAMYLCASSPRDRDYEQYFGPGTRLTVT.

The table lists this clone with a few counts. The genes are TRBV30 and TRBJ2-1; 11 positions match TRBD2. The V gene end was trimmed by 4 bases and the J gene end by 4 bases; junction bases not matched to a gene: 6. CDR3 size: 15 residues. Germline V gene sequence: CDR1 GTSNPN, CDR2 SVGIG (reference sequence). CDR3 in amino acids: CAWTLGTSGYNEQFF. The CDR3 region has the DNA TGTGCCTGGACCCTGGGGACTAGCGGTTACAATGAGCAGTTCTTC.

V is TRBV2 and J is TRBJ2-5, with D tentatively TRBD1 (6 bases). The CDR3 is made up of 13 amino acids. V lost 9 bases to trimming and J lost 5 bases, with 16 bases between them. Per the germline V gene, CDR1 is SNHLY and CDR2 is FYNNEI. The CDR3 loop reads CARQGQGLETQYF. CDR3 DNA: TGTGCCAGACAGGGCCAAGGGTTGGAGACCCAGTACTTC.

The chain combines TRBV3-1 (or the pseudogene TRBV3-2) with TRBJ2-4; D not resolved. From germline, CDR1 is LGHDT and CDR2 YNNKEL (reference sequence). The V end was cut by 2 bases, the J end by 2 bases, with 4 bases between. CDR3 length equals 13 residues. CDR3 residues: CASSQHSKNIQYF. The CDR3 DNA is TGTGCCAGCAGCCAACACTCCAAAAACATTCAGTACTTC.

The chain recombines TRBV5-1 with TRBJ2-5; 14 bases agree with TRBD2. The V segment lost 3 bases and the J segment 4 bases; nucleotides outside the gene matches: 8. The germline CDR1 and CDR2 sequences are SGHRS and YFSETQ. This CDR3 is 17 amino acids long. This CDR3 reads CASSSAGTSGSLETQYF. The CDR3 DNA reads TGCGCCAGCAGCTCCGCCGGGACTAGCGGGAGCCTAGAGACCCAGTACTTC.

The chain couples TRBV12-3 or TRBV12-4 to TRBJ1-1; D is unresolved. V was trimmed by 5 bases and J by 6 bases, leaving 13 bases between them. The CDR3 is 13 amino acids. The CDR3 DNA reads TGTGCCAGCAGTGCCCCAGAAATTCCTGAAGCTTTCTTT. This sequence encodes CASSAPEIPEAFF.

V is TRBV27 and J is TRBJ1-1; D is possibly TRBD1 (6 bases). CDR3 length equals 15 residues. The germline V gene has CDR1 MNHEY and CDR2 SMNVEV (reference sequence). V was trimmed by 2 bases and J by 3 bases, leaving 13 bases between them. CDR3 DNA sequence: TGTGCCAGCAGTTTACTTAAGGCAGGGGACACTGAAGCTTTCTTT. It encodes CASSLLKAGDTEAFF.

The chain uses TRBV4-2 and TRBJ1-3, with 10 bases lining up with TRBD1. CDR3 length equals 18 residues. From germline, CDR1 is LGHNA and CDR2 YNFKEQ. Losses at the gene ends were 0 bases for V and 0 bases for J; bases not matched to a gene: 5. The CDR3 sequence: CASSQERDRGYSGNTIYF. The CDR3 region has the DNA TGTGCCAGCAGCCAAGAGAGGGACAGGGGATACTCTGGAAACACCATATATTTT.

This clone was observed a single time. This chain connects TRBV4-1 to TRBJ2-7; TRBD2 might be the D (6 bases). The CDR3 loop spans 15 amino acids. V lost 1 base and J lost 3, with 13 bases in between. Germline CDR1 and CDR2: MGHRA and YSYEKL. CDR3 residues: CASSQGRTKIYEQYF. CDR3 DNA: TGCGCCAGCAGCCAAGGCAGGACTAAGATCTACGAGCAGTACTTC.

In DNA form, the CDR3 reads TGTGCTAGTGGTTGGGTAGCGGGCCCCGGTACCCAGTACTTC. Encoded protein: CASGWVAGPGTQYF. The chain is built from TRBV12-5 and TRBJ2-5; 7 nucleotides align to TRBD2. V shed 4 bases and J 8 bases; nucleotides not matched to a gene: 10. Germline values: CDR1 LGHNT, CDR2 FRNRAP. The CDR3 is 14 residues long.

CDR3 protein: CASSSDPHSGETQYF. Here the CDR3 DNA reads TGTGCCAGCAGTTCTGATCCGCACTCGGGGGAGACCCAGTACTTC. V usage is TRBV6-2 or TRBV6-3 and J usage is TRBJ2-5, with TRBD2 as a possible D gene (5 bases). Germline lookup yields CDR1 MNHEY and CDR2 SVGEGT. The V end was cut by 4 bases, the J end by 5 bases, with 17 bases between. The CDR3 totals 15 residues.

This clone is medium-sized in the sample. The CDR3 DNA is TGCGCCAGCAGTTCGGACAGCGAAGCTTCCGAGCAGTACTTC. It is translated as CASSSDSEASEQYF. V is TRBV10-2 and J is TRBJ2-7; perhaps TRBD1 as D (6 bases). The germline CDR1 and CDR2 sequences are WSHSY and SAAADI. The CDR3 length is 14 residues. The ends were cut back, 5 bases at V and 6 bases at J, with 17 bases in the middle.